These 30 T cell receptor beta chains were all obtained from the same sample, sequenced in a study of T cells in Graves' hyperthyroidism and ophthalmopathy. Amplification yielded TCR beta CDR3 regions, with RNA transcripts as the source. RT-PCR in the first round (using the HTBI primer set) targeted the TCR CDR3. TCRdb used MiXCR to reprocess the multiplex PCR reads, holding one entry per CDR3 protein. The sample includes 96,000 or so distinct CDR3 sequences, 51% of them seen just once. Sequenced input: blood. The receptors come from a woman between 40 and 50 years old with Graves' hyperthyroidism.

This clonotype was counted many times. The chain is built from TRBV20-1 and TRBJ1-1; D is ambiguous. Germline V gene sequence: CDR1 DFQATT, CDR2 SNEGSKA (reference sequence). The CDR3 consists of 12 residues. Trimming stripped 8 bases from V and 5 bases from J, with 15 bases between. The CDR3 here is CSTDSAGTEAFF. The CDR3 nucleotides read TGCAGTACCGACTCTGCGGGGACTGAAGCTTTCTTT.

The genes are TRBV5-1 and TRBJ2-3; 9 nucleotides match TRBD1. The CDR3 sequence is 15 residues long. V shed 1 base, J shed 4 bases, and the junction held 4 bases outside the gene matches. Germline V lookup: CDR1 SGHRS, CDR2 YFSETQ. The CDR3, as DNA: TGCGCCAGCAGCTTGTTACAGGGGGCGGCAGATACGCAGTATTTT. Amino acid sequence: CASSLLQGAADTQYF.

This clonotype showed up just a few times. J is TRBJ1-1 and V is TRBV9; D remains unclear. There are 13 residues in the CDR3. In germline, CDR1 is SGDLS, CDR2 YYNGEE. Trimming removed 7 bases at V and 2 bases at J, with 12 bases between. The CDR3 region has the DNA TGTGCCAGCTCAACCCACAGCAACACTGAAGCTTTCTTT. Amino acids: CASSTHSNTEAFF.

This clonotype was found once. The chain links TRBV2 to TRBJ1-4; unclear D gene. V was clipped by 7 bases and J by 8 bases, with 20 bases between them. This CDR3 comprises 15 residues. Germline V CDR1 and CDR2: SNHLY, FYNNEI. CDR3 DNA: TGTGCCAGCACCATGACTAGCGGGGATCGGGAAAAACTGTTTTTT. Translating gives CASTMTSGDREKLFF.

This chain uses TRBV19 with TRBJ1-1, with D tentatively TRBD1 (5 bases). CDR1 and CDR2 from the germline V gene are LNHDA and SQIVND (reference sequence). The CDR3 runs to 14 residues. V lost 10 bases and J 2 bases, leaving 17 bases between the germline ends. The CDR3 sequence: CATSPQGLNTEAFF. CDR3 nucleotides: TGTGCCACCAGCCCCCAGGGTCTCAACACTGAAGCTTTCTTT.

V and J are TRBV10-3 and TRBJ2-7; 8 positions agree with TRBD1. The CDR3 is 13 amino acids. Germline CDR1 is ENHRY and CDR2 is SYGVKD. V gave up 11 bases and J gave up 4 bases; unmatched junction bases: 10. The DNA of the CDR3 is TGTGCCCCCGGACAGGGAAGGACTTACGAGCAGTACTTC. The encoded protein is CAPGQGRTYEQYF.

This clonotype was recorded many times. The chain recombines TRBV6-5 with TRBJ1-3; no firm D call. The CDR3 runs to 11 residues. Trimming took off 2 bases at V and 4 bases at J, with 0 bases between the two ends. The germline gives CDR1 MNHEY, CDR2 SVGAGI. The CDR3 spells CASSYGNTIYF. CDR3 coding DNA: TGTGCCAGCAGTTACGGAAACACCATATATTTT.

This chain uses TRBV29-1 with TRBJ2-2; 9 bases agree with TRBD1. This CDR3 region has 15 residues. V lost 6 bases and J lost 4; bases outside the gene matches: 9. CDR1 is SQVTM, CDR2 ANQGSEA, per germline. As DNA, the CDR3 is TGCAGCGTAGGAACAGGGGGCAGGGTCACCGGGGAGCTGTTTTTT. It specifies CSVGTGGRVTGELFF.

This clonotype has only a few counts. One end of the junction does not line up with germline, which may come from a read error. CDR3 sequence: CASGAGWGLKTEAFF. CDR3 coding DNA: TGCGCCAGTGGGGCGGGGTGGGGTTTGAAGACTGAAGCTTTCTTT. V and J are TRBV5-1 and TRBJ1-1, with a weak D call TRBD1 (5 bases). Looked up from germline, CDR1 is SGHRS and CDR2 is YFSETQ. The CDR3 length is 15 residues.

This clonotype was counted a few times. Since a much larger clone is just one base distant, this may be a read error. This chain uses TRBV7-2 with TRBJ2-2, with D possibly TRBD2 on 6 matching bases. Germline V CDR1 and CDR2: SGHTA, FQGNSA. CDR3 length equals 14 residues. Deletions cut 5 bases from V and 7 bases from J, with 14 bases between. The chain's CDR3 is CASSGAGYIGELFF. In nucleotides, the CDR3 is TGTGCCAGCAGCGGCGCGGGGTACATCGGGGAGCTGTTTTTT.

This clonotype has a count of ten or more. The rearrangement uses TRBV5-1 and TRBJ2-7, with D possibly matching TRBD2 (6 bases). V shed 4 bases and J shed 1 base, with 12 bases lying between them. Germline loops: CDR1 SGHRS, CDR2 YFSETQ. This CDR3 spans 14 amino acids. In nucleotides, the CDR3 is TGCGCCAGCAGCCGGGAGCGAGGGTCCTACGAGCAGTACTTC. Translation: CASSRERGSYEQYF.

Ten or more counts support this clonotype. V gene TRBV20-1 combines with J gene TRBJ2-7, with D possibly being TRBD1 (5 bases). The CDR3 covers 20 residues. Germline lookup yields CDR1 DFQATT and CDR2 SNEGSKA (reference sequence). Trimming left V 0 bases short and J 4 bases short, with 31 bases between. This CDR3 reads CSARDRWTILDHLPLYEQYF. CDR3 sequence (DNA): TGCAGTGCTAGAGATCGGTGGACAATCCTGGACCACCTCCCGCTGTACGAGCAGTACTTC.

This rearrangement joins TRBV2 to TRBJ2-6, with D unresolved. CDR1 is SNHLY, CDR2 FYNNEI, per germline. The CDR3 runs 14 residues. CDR3 loop: CARVPDSGANVLTF. CDR3 nucleotide sequence: TGTGCTAGAGTTCCGGACTCTGGGGCCAACGTCCTGACTTTC.

The CDR3 spells CASRGVGHGYTF. CDR3 nucleotide sequence: TGTGCCAGTCGGGGGGTGGGCCATGGCTACACCTTC. The chain uses TRBV19 and TRBJ1-2, with D possibly being TRBD1 (5 bases). V lost 8 bases, J lost 6 bases, and 13 bases lay in between. CDR1 LNHDA and CDR2 SQIVND come from the germline V gene (reference sequence). There are 12 residues in the CDR3.

V and J are TRBV29-1 and TRBJ1-4; 9 bases are shared with TRBD1. Germline loops: CDR1 SQVTM, CDR2 ANQGSEA. The J segment lost 2 bases and the V segment lost 5 bases, leaving 9 bases of the junction unmatched. This CDR3 is 16 amino acids long. CDR3 amino acids: CSVRQGTGGTNEKLFF. The CDR3 DNA follows: TGCAGCGTTCGACAGGGAACAGGGGGCACTAATGAAAAACTGTTTTTT.

The chain carries TRBV20-1 and TRBJ2-5; the D is unclear. In germline, CDR1 is DFQATT, CDR2 SNEGSKA (reference sequence). Trimming removed 6 bases from V and 3 bases from J, with 20 bases in between. This CDR3 region has 15 residues. The CDR3: CSATSDLGLEETQYF. The CDR3 coding sequence is TGCAGTGCCACCAGTGATTTGGGTCTAGAAGAGACCCAGTACTTC.

This clonotype was detected ten times or more. The chain has TRBV7-8 and TRBJ2-7, with a tentative D call TRBD2 (6 bases). Germline V gene sequence: CDR1 SGHVS, CDR2 FQNEAQ. CDR3 length: 15 amino acids. V dropped 1 base and J dropped 8 bases, with 18 bases sitting between them. The chain's CDR3 is CASSLDSGVAPQQYF. The CDR3 DNA is TGTGCCAGCAGCTTAGATTCGGGAGTAGCTCCTCAGCAGTACTTC.

The V and J genes are TRBV7-3 and TRBJ1-2, with 7 bases lining up with TRBD1. The CDR3 is 17 residues long. The germline CDR1 and CDR2 sequences are SGHTA and FQGTGA. The trim removed 5 bases at V and 4 bases at J, leaving 16 bases unmatched. The CDR3 DNA follows: TGTGCCAGCAGCCCACTGACAGGGACCAGCGGGTTCTATGGCTACACCTTC. It is translated as CASSPLTGTSGFYGYTF.

A word on this clonotype: A much larger clone lies a single base off, so this may be a read error. This rearrangement joins TRBV2 to TRBJ2-7; no clear D gene. V lost 6 bases and J 7 bases, leaving 13 bases between the germline ends. The CDR3 sequence is 12 residues long. CDR1 is SNHLY, CDR2 FYNNEI, per germline. The CDR3: CASRERVVEQYF. The CDR3 bases are TGTGCCAGCAGAGAAAGGGTGGTTGAGCAGTACTTC.

This clonotype has only a few counts. The chain joins TRBV10-3 to TRBJ2-5, with 7 bases lining up with TRBD1. V trimming: 7 bases; J trimming: 4 bases; junction bases outside the gene matches: 3. This CDR3 contains 12 residues. Germline V lookup: CDR1 ENHRY, CDR2 SYGVKD. The CDR3 region is CAIKGAGETQYF. The CDR3 nucleotides read TGTGCCATCAAGGGGGCCGGAGAGACCCAGTACTTC.

This clonotype was detected ten times or more. J is TRBJ2-7 and V is TRBV29-1; D is perhaps TRBD2 (5 bases). Trimming took 7 bases from V and 7 from J, leaving 14 bases between them. The CDR3 covers 11 residues. CDR1 is SQVTM and CDR2 is ANQGSEA in the germline V gene. The CDR3 region has the DNA TGCAGCGGGGGAGATGTGGGTGAGCAGTACTTC. Residues: CSGGDVGEQYF.

This chain links TRBV11-1 with TRBJ2-6; D gene ambiguous. CDR1 and CDR2 from the germline V gene are SGHAT and FQDESV (reference sequence). V lost 3 bases, J lost 0 bases, and 12 bases lay in between. The CDR3 length is 17 residues. In DNA, the CDR3 is TGTGCCAGCAGCTTGGGTGGACCTAGCTCTGGGGCCAACGTCCTGACTTTC. Protein sequence: CASSLGGPSSGANVLTF. Full variable domain (outside the CDR3, taken from reference TRBV11-1 and TRBJ2-6): EAEVAQSPRYKITEKSQAVAFWCDPISGHATLYWYRQILGQGPELLVQFQDESVVDDSQLPKDRFSAERLKGVDSTLKIQPAELGDSAMYLCASSLGGPSSGANVLTFGAGSRLTVL.

V usage is TRBV6-1 and J usage is TRBJ2-3, with D possibly being TRBD2 (6 bases). Trimming pared 8 bases from V and 4 bases from J, leaving 19 bases between. The CDR3 loop spans 15 amino acids. CDR1 is MNHNS and CDR2 is SASEGT in the germline V gene. CDR3 DNA sequence: TGTGCCAGCGGGCACGCGGGAATGGGTTCAGATACGCAGTATTTT. This translates into CASGHAGMGSDTQYF.

This clonotype was counted ten times or more. The chain links TRBV7-2 to TRBJ2-6, with TRBD1 as a possible D gene (5 bases). Trimming cost V 5 bases and J 4 bases, with 18 bases left between them. Germline CDR1 is SGHTA and CDR2 is FQGNSA. This CDR3 comprises 17 residues. CDR3 amino acids: CASSQGAGIAGANVLTF. The CDR3 DNA sequence: TGTGCCAGCAGCCAAGGTGCAGGGATCGCCGGGGCCAACGTCCTGACTTTC. The full variable domain, in which reference TRBV7-2 and TRBJ2-6 provide the parts outside the CDR3, is GAGVSQSPSNKVTEKGKDVELRCDPISGHTALYWYRQSLGQGLEFLIYFQGNSAPDKSGLPSDRFSAERTGGSVSTLTIQRTQQEDSAVYLCASSQGAGIAGANVLTFGAGSRLTVL.

The V call is TRBV7-2, the J call TRBJ1-4; D remains ambiguous. The germline V and J ends were trimmed by 5 bases and 4 bases, with 14 bases remaining between them. Looked up from germline, CDR1 is SGHTA and CDR2 is FQGNSA. The length of the CDR3 is 15 residues. CDR3 DNA: TGTGCCAGCAGCCCCCCGCCCTGGGGTAATGAAAAACTGTTTTTT. Protein: CASSPPPWGNEKLFF.

J is TRBJ2-3 and V is TRBV7-8; D call uncertain. Germline values: CDR1 SGHVS, CDR2 FQNEAQ. The ends were cut back, 1 base at V and 0 bases at J, with 5 bases in the middle. CDR3 length: 14 amino acids. CDR3 loop: CASSLVTSTDTQYF. CDR3 in DNA: TGTGCCAGCAGCTTAGTTACTAGCACAGATACGCAGTATTTT.

This clonotype was observed a handful of times. This chain joins TRBV25-1 and TRBJ1-6; the D gene is possibly TRBD1 (5 bases). CDR3 length: 16 amino acids. Trimming pared 8 bases from V and 2 bases from J, leaving 16 bases between. CDR1 and CDR2 (germline): MGHDK, SYGVNS. CDR3 bases: TGTGCCAGCTCCCGGCGGGGGGACGCCTATAATTCACCCCTCCACTTT. This translates into CASSRRGDAYNSPLHF.

This clonotype occurred a few times. The chain uses TRBV10-1 and TRBJ1-5; D is perhaps TRBD1 (5 bases). Between the trimmed V and J ends, which lost 6 bases and 8 bases, there was a span of 23 bases. The CDR3 length is 16 residues. In germline, CDR1 is WNHNN, CDR2 SYGVQD (reference sequence). Written as DNA, the CDR3 is TGCGCCAGCAGCCAAGATCGGAGGGGCCCGCGTGAGCCCCAGCATTTT. It translates to CASSQDRRGPREPQHF.

Regarding this clonotype: Because the CDR3 is missing its conserved closing phenylalanine or tryptophan, this is likely a read error. The DNA is omitted, as the CDR3 cannot be located on it reliably, and the CDR3 follows TCRdb's listing. The rearrangement joins TRBV13 to TRBJ2-2. The CDR3 spans 9 residues, counting both ends. The germline V gene encodes CDR1 PRHDT and CDR2 FYEKMQ (reference sequence). The CDR3 region is CASSLDSSS.

This clonotype came up once. Its ends do not fully match the called genes, so a read error is possible. CDR3 nucleotides: TGTGCCAGCAGCCAAGTTGGGCTCGGGAGTCTGGATACGCAGTATTTT. Encoded protein: CASSQVGLGSLDTQYF. The chain combines TRBV5-1 with TRBJ2-3; TRBD2 is a possible D gene (6 bases). The length of the CDR3 is 16 residues. In germline, CDR1 is SGHRS, CDR2 YFSETQ.